This T cell receptor beta chain stems from a study of T cells in pancreatic ductal adenocarcinoma. General observations from the study: Comparisons of tumor and blood clonality may show falsely lower tumor diversity. The resected cohort was biased toward the minority with early-stage disease. Blood had more productive templates and around 8.6-fold more unique clonotypes than tumor. Tumor and blood clonality did not differ significantly, about 0.11 versus 0.072.

Comment on this clone: Antigen: not known.

The selected patients with pancreatic ductal adenocarcinoma had surgery but no neoadjuvant therapy. Profiling relied on immunoSEQ multiplex PCR, and the TCRdb table lists in-frame clones only, not all of them. This repertoire shows over 85,000 clones, about 95% found once; its top ten account for about 3%. The CDR3 is made up of 16 amino acids. Trimming removed 4 bases from V and 2 bases from J; junction bases left unmatched: 10. Germline values: CDR1 SGHRS, CDR2 YFSETQ. The TCR was taken from a human donor with pancreatic ductal adenocarcinoma. The chain has TRBV5-1 and TRBJ2-7; 9 bases agree with TRBD2. The material sequenced was PBMCs. The CDR3 reads CASSRTGLADAYEQYF. CDR3 sequence (DNA): TGCGCCAGCAGCCGGACGGGACTAGCCGACGCCTACGAGCAGTACTTC.